These 18 T cell receptor beta chains were all obtained from the same sample, sequenced in a study of shared clonotypes between healthy human individuals (TCRdb year 2020). The library was generated by the immunoSEQ multiplex PCR assay. What TCRdb holds here is the immuneACCESS table cut down to in-frame rearrangements. Part of the clones is not present; checked against another copy, under half of the missing clones reflect an unresolved V gene, and the others are unexplained. This sample holds about 600,000 clones; around 95% were observed only once. The ten largest account for approximately 0.1% of the sample. For the CD8 naive samples, CD45RO-negative cells were positively selected for CCR7, yielding a CD45RA+CCR7+ population from which TemRA cells were excluded. What was sequenced was naive CD8+ T cells sorted from blood. The cell subset or site label, as the study defines it: CD45RA+CCR7+. These receptors were obtained from a woman in her twenties or thirties in good health.

This sequence joins TRBV5-4 and TRBJ2-7; tentative D call: TRBD1 (6 bases). Trimming left V 4 bases short and J 4 bases short, with 18 bases between. Germline loops: CDR1 SGHNT, CDR2 YYREEE (reference sequence). The CDR3 totals 15 residues. CDR3 bases: TGTGCCAGCAGCCAAGACCGAGATGGACAGTACGAGCAGTACTTC. Amino acid sequence: CASSQDRDGQYEQYF.

The chain uses TRBV7-2 and TRBJ2-7, with 7 nucleotides matching TRBD1. Germline trimming cut 5 bases from V and 5 bases from J; bases unmatched to any gene: 6. This CDR3 has 13 amino acids. Per germline, CDR1 SGHTA and CDR2 FQGNSA. The CDR3 is CASSPTGIDEQYF. As DNA, the CDR3 is TGTGCCAGCAGCCCGACAGGGATCGACGAGCAGTACTTC.

This chain joins TRBV27 and TRBJ1-5; TRBD1 matches at 12 bases. This CDR3 is 16 amino acids long. Per germline, CDR1 MNHEY and CDR2 SMNVEV (reference sequence). The V and J ends lost 6 bases and 9 bases, in that order; junction bases with no gene match: 12. CDR3 in amino acids: CASSDGTGGWGRPQHF. CDR3 DNA: TGTGCCAGCAGCGACGGGACAGGGGGCTGGGGTCGGCCCCAGCATTTT.

The rearrangement joins TRBV27 to TRBJ2-3; 11 bases are a match to TRBD1. Germline CDR1 MNHEY, CDR2 SMNVEV (reference sequence). The CDR3 consists of 16 residues. J lost 2 bases, V lost 5 bases, and 6 bases had no gene match. The CDR3 region has the DNA TGTGCCAGCAGTCCCGGACAGGGGGCCACCACAGATACGCAGTATTTT. Translating it yields CASSPGQGATTDTQYF.

The chain employs TRBV7-3 and TRBJ2-7, with TRBD2 matching 7 bases. Germline CDR1 is SGHTA and CDR2 is FQGTGA. The CDR3 consists of 15 residues. V trimming: 2 bases; J trimming: 2 bases; junction bases outside the gene matches: 6. DNA for the CDR3: TGTGCCAGCAGCTTACGGCCTAGCGGTACCTACGAGCAGTACTTC. As protein: CASSLRPSGTYEQYF.

The chain couples TRBV7-9 to TRBJ1-1, with a tentative D call TRBD1 (5 bases). The CDR3 runs 14 residues. CDR1 is SEHNR, CDR2 FQNEAQ, per germline (reference sequence). V dropped 3 bases and J dropped 1 base, with 9 bases sitting between them. The CDR3 nucleotides are TGTGCCAGCAGCTTGGCAGGGAGGAACACTGAAGCTTTCTTT. Protein sequence: CASSLAGRNTEAFF.

The chain carries TRBV28 and TRBJ2-5, with 7 bases that match TRBD1. Germline CDR1 is MDHEN and CDR2 is SYDVKM. The CDR3 extends over 14 amino acids. After removal of 1 base from V and 4 bases from J, the junction contained 3 bases not matched to a gene. The CDR3 nucleotides read TGTGCCAGCAGTTTATTAGGGGGCGGAGAGACCCAGTACTTC. Translating gives CASSLLGGGETQYF. Combining the CDR3 with reference TRBV28 and TRBJ2-5 gives the whole variable domain DVKVTQSSRYLVKRTGEKVFLECVQDMDHENMFWYRQDPGLGLRLIYFSYDVKMKEKGDIPEGYSVSREKKERFSLILESASTNQTSMYLCASSLLGGGETQYFGPGTRLLVL.

The genes are TRBV6-5 and TRBJ2-1; D gene uncertain. Germline V gene data show CDR1 as MNHEY and CDR2 as SVGAGI. The CDR3 runs 15 residues. Deletions cut 6 bases from V and 0 bases from J, with 12 bases between. The CDR3: CASRPQVLSYNEQFF. The CDR3, as DNA: TGTGCCAGCAGACCACAAGTGCTCTCCTACAATGAGCAGTTCTTC.

This clone was counted once. The identical CDR3 is also encoded by other nucleotide sequences in the sample. V and J are TRBV28 and TRBJ2-7; D ambiguous. This CDR3 is 13 amino acids long. Trimming removed 8 bases from V and 0 bases from J, with 11 bases in between. In germline, CDR1 is MDHEN, CDR2 SYDVKM. CDR3 residues: CASHTESSYEQYF. In DNA form, the CDR3 reads TGTGCCAGCCATACAGAAAGCTCCTACGAGCAGTACTTC.

The CDR3 region is CASSESGGYEQYF. CDR3 sequence (DNA): TGCGCCAGCAGTGAGTCGGGGGGATACGAGCAGTACTTC. J is TRBJ2-7 and V is TRBV10-1, with D tentatively TRBD2 (6 bases). The CDR3 covers 13 residues. In germline, CDR1 is WNHNN, CDR2 SYGVQD (reference sequence). V lost 0 bases to trimming and J lost 4 bases, with 7 bases between them.

The chain employs TRBV14 and TRBJ2-7; D gene ambiguous. The V gene's germline CDR1 is SGHDN and CDR2 FVKESK. The CDR3 covers 12 residues. The germline V and J ends were trimmed by 1 base and 9 bases, with 10 bases remaining between them. Here the CDR3 DNA reads TGTGCCAGCAGCCAAGGTCTAGTCGGGCAGTACTTC. Translated, it gives CASSQGLVGQYF.

This chain joins TRBV9 and TRBJ2-1; D may correspond to TRBD1 or TRBD2 (5 bases each). The CDR3 sequence is 15 residues long. Deletions cut 0 bases from V and 8 bases from J, with 15 bases between. The germline CDR1 and CDR2 sequences are SGDLS and YYNGEE. The CDR3 sequence is CASSVGGDAVDEQFF. Here the CDR3 DNA reads TGTGCCAGCAGCGTAGGAGGGGACGCGGTCGATGAGCAGTTCTTC.

This clone was seen only once. J is TRBJ1-2 and V is TRBV7-9; D not resolved. Trimming shortened V by 3 bases and J by 4 bases, and 9 bases separated the two germline ends. Germline V lookup: CDR1 SEHNR, CDR2 FQNEAQ (reference sequence). This CDR3 has 13 amino acids. The CDR3 protein is CASSFGNTYGYTF. The CDR3 nucleotides are TGTGCCAGCAGCTTTGGGAACACCTATGGCTACACCTTC.

This chain links TRBV21-1 with TRBJ2-5; the DNA was not used to check the table's D call, TRBD1. TRBV21-1 is described as a pseudogene. The CDR3 sequence is 17 residues long. CDR3 in amino acids: CARDEDGPGNLLETQYF. Here the CDR3 DNA reads TGTGCCAGAGATGAGGACGGACCAGGGAATTTGTTAGAGACCCAGTACTTC.

This chain uses TRBV6-5 with TRBJ2-1; TRBD2 is a possible D gene (6 bases). Germline CDR1 and CDR2: MNHEY and SVGAGI. The CDR3 has 15 residues. Trimming took off 0 bases at V and 4 bases at J, with 10 bases between the two ends. CDR3 nucleotides: TGTGCCAGCAGTTACTCACTAGCACGGTACAATGAGCAGTTCTTC. It translates to CASSYSLARYNEQFF.

This chain joins TRBV28 and TRBJ1-1; D ambiguous. V was clipped by 6 bases and J by 3 bases, with 20 bases between them. The length of the CDR3 is 16 residues. Germline V gene sequence: CDR1 MDHEN, CDR2 SYDVKM. CDR3 residues: CASRTARQERDTEAFF. The CDR3 region has the DNA TGTGCCAGCAGAACCGCCCGGCAGGAGAGGGACACTGAAGCTTTCTTT.

Concerning this clone itself: This specimen includes other DNA sequences encoding the same CDR3. The chain employs TRBV15 and TRBJ2-2; D is uncertain. V was cut by 1 base and J by 7 bases, with 4 bases left in between. This CDR3 is built from 12 residues. Looked up from germline, CDR1 is LNHNV and CDR2 is YYDKDF (reference sequence). CDR3 protein: CATSRGDGELFF. CDR3 coding DNA: TGTGCCACCAGCAGAGGCGACGGGGAGCTGTTTTTT.

The V call is TRBV16, the J call TRBJ2-7; 13 nucleotides match TRBD2. Per the germline V gene, CDR1 is KGHSY and CDR2 is FQNENV. V was clipped by 2 bases and J by 3 bases; unmatched bases: 4. The CDR3 contains 16 residues. CDR3 DNA: TGTGCCAGCAGCCAACCCCGGACTAGCGGGAGCTACGAGCAGTACTTC. Translated: CASSQPRTSGSYEQYF. Supplemented by reference TRBV16 and TRBJ2-7, the full variable domain reads GEEVAQTPKHLVRGEGQKAKLYCAPIKGHSYVFWYQQVLKNEFKFLISFQNENVFDETGMPKERFSAKCLPNSPCSLEIQATKLEDSAVYFCASSQPRTSGSYEQYFGPGTRLTVT.